The 11 T cell receptor beta chains below all came from one sample that was sequenced in a study of OX40 agonist ivuxolimab in advanced cancers. Repertoires were generated with immunoSEQ multiplex PCR, while TCRdb's copy carries only in-frame clones and drops some. The table includes approximately 58,000 clones, roughly 88% detected once. Sequences were derived from CD4+ or CD8+ T cells sorted from blood, sampled in a trial of the OX40 agonist ivuxolimab. The receptors were sampled from an adult with an advanced solid tumor such as melanoma, head and neck, liver or kidney cancer.

The V call is TRBV27, the J call TRBJ1-5, with D perhaps matching TRBD1 (5 bases). This CDR3 spans 14 amino acids. Trimming took 10 bases from V and 5 from J, leaving 18 bases between them. Germline assignment: CDR1 MNHEY and CDR2 SMNVEV (reference sequence). CDR3 nucleotides: TGTGCCACAGCCCAGCGGGGCGGCTATCAGCCCCAGCATTTT. The encoded protein is CATAQRGGYQPQHF.

This clone has more than one count but fewer than ten. The gene calls are TRBV9 and TRBJ2-7; D may match TRBD1 or TRBD2 (5 bases each). CDR3 length: 13 residues. The germline V gene encodes CDR1 SGDLS and CDR2 YYNGEE. Between the trimmed V and J ends, which lost 5 bases and 2 bases, there was a span of 11 bases. CDR3: CASSGGPTYEQYF. CDR3 in DNA: TGTGCCAGCAGTGGGGGTCCCACCTACGAGCAGTACTTC.

V usage is TRBV14 and J usage is TRBJ2-3; D gene ambiguous. The CDR3 contains 12 residues. Deletions cut 2 bases from V and 5 bases from J, with 5 bases between. CDR1 and CDR2 (germline): SGHDN, FVKESK. The CDR3 DNA reads TGTGCCAGCAGCCAAAGTGGAGATACGCAGTATTTT. Amino acid sequence: CASSQSGDTQYF.

CDR3 amino acids: CASSYSGSSADTQYF. In DNA, the CDR3 is TGTGCCAGCAGTTACTCTGGTAGCAGCGCAGATACGCAGTATTTT. The V gene is TRBV6-5, the J gene TRBJ2-3; no reliable D call. This CDR3 is built from 15 residues. Deletions cut 0 bases from V and 4 bases from J, with 11 bases between. Germline CDR1 reads MNHEY; CDR2 reads SVGAGI.

The V gene is TRBV4-3, the J gene TRBJ1-2; possibly TRBD1 for D (5 bases). Trimming cost V 0 bases and J 8 bases, with 19 bases left between them. This CDR3 is built from 16 residues. Germline V gene lookup returns CDR1 LGHNA and CDR2 YSLEER. The CDR3 DNA is TGCGCCAGCAGCCAAGATTTTGGGGCCCTTTTTTCGGGCTACACCTTC. Translated: CASSQDFGALFSGYTF.

The chain is built from TRBV10-2 and TRBJ2-3; 8 bases line up with TRBD2. CDR1 WSHSY and CDR2 SAAADI come from the germline V gene. The CDR3 is 15 amino acids. The J segment lost 0 bases and the V segment lost 6 bases, leaving 5 bases of the junction unmatched. The DNA for the CDR3 is TGCGCCAGCAGAAGGACTAGCCCGAGCACAGATACGCAGTATTTT. Encoded protein: CASRRTSPSTDTQYF.

V gene TRBV5-5 combines with J gene TRBJ2-4; 10 nucleotides agree with TRBD2. In germline, CDR1 is SGHKS, CDR2 YYEKEE (reference sequence). The CDR3 is made up of 15 amino acids. The ends lost 5 bases at V and 7 bases at J; junction bases unmatched: 9. CDR3 in DNA: TGTGCCAGCAGACCGGGACTAGCGCGGGGGAACATTCAGTACTTC. This sequence encodes CASRPGLARGNIQYF.

The J gene is TRBJ1-5, the V gene TRBV13; D gene ambiguous. From germline, CDR1 is PRHDT and CDR2 FYEKMQ (reference sequence). There are 13 residues in the CDR3. With 5 bases removed from V and 1 base from J, the gap between germline ends came to 6 bases. In DNA, the CDR3 is TGTGCCAGCAGCGTTGACAGCAATCAGCCCCAGCATTTT. This codes for CASSVDSNQPQHF.

This chain links TRBV6-5 with TRBJ2-7; TRBD2 might be the D (5 bases). V dropped 1 base and J dropped 5 bases, with 6 bases sitting between them. The germline gives CDR1 MNHEY, CDR2 SVGAGI. CDR3 size: 12 residues. CDR3 coding DNA: TGTGCCAGCAGTTACTTCGGGGACGAGCAGTACTTC. It translates to CASSYFGDEQYF.

With respect to this clone: Other DNA sequences within the sample encode an identical CDR3. The V gene is TRBV5-1, the J gene TRBJ1-5, with D perhaps TRBD1 (5 bases). The CDR3 sequence is 15 residues long. Trimming pared 0 bases from V and 5 bases from J, leaving 12 bases between. Per germline, CDR1 SGHRS and CDR2 YFSETQ. CDR3 sequence: CASSLGPGSDQPQHF. The CDR3 DNA is TGCGCCAGCAGCTTGGGACCAGGGAGCGATCAGCCCCAGCATTTT.

This chain uses TRBV21-1 with TRBJ2-2; the tabulated D call, TRBD1, remains unverified against the DNA. TRBV21-1 is marked as a pseudogene. CDR3 length: 15 amino acids. This chain's CDR3 is CASSKRSRGGGELFF. The CDR3 DNA is TGTGCCAGCAGCAAAAGATCAAGGGGCGGCGGGGAGCTGTTTTTT.